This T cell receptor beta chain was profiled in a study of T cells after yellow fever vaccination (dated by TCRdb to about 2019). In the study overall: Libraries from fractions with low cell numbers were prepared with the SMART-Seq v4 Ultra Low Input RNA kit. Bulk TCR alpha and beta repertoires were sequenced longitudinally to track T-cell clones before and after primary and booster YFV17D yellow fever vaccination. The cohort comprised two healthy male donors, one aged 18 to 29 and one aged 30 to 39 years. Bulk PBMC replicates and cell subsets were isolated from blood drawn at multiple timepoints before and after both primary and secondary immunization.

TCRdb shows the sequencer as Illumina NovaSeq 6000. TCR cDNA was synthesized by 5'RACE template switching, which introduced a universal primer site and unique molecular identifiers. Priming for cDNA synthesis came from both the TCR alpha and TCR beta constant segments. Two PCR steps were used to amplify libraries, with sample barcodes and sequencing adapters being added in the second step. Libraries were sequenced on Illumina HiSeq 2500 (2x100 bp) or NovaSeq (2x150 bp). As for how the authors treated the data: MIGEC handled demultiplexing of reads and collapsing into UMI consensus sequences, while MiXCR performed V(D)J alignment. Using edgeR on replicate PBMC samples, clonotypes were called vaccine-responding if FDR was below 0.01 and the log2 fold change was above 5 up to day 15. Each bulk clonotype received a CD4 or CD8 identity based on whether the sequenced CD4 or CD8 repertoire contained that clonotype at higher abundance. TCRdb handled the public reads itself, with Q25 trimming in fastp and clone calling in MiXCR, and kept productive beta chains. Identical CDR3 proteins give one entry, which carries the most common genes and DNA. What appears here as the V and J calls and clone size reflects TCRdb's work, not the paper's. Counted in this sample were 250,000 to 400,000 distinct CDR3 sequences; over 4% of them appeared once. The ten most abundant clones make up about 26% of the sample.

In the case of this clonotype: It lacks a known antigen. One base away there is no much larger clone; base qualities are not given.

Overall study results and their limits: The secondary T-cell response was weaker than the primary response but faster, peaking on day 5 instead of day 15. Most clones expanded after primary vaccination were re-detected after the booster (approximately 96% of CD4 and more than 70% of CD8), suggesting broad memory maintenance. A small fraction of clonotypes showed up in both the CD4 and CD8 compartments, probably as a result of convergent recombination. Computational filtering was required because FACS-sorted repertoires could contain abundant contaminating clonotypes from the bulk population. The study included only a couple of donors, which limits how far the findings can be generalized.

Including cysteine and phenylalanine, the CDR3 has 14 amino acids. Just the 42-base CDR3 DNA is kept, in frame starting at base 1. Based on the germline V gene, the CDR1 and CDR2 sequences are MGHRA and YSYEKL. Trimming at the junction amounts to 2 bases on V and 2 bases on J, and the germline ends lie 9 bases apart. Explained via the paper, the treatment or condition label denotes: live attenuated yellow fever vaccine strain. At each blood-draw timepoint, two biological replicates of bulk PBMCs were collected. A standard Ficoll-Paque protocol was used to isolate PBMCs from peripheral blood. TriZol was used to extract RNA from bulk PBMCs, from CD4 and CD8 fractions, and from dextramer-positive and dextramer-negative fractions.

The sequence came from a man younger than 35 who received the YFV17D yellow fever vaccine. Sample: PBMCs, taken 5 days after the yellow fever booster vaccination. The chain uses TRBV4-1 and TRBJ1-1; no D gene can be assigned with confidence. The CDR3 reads CASSQMEGNTEAFF. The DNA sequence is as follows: TGCGCCAGCAGCCAAATGGAGGGCAACACTGAAGCTTTCTTT.